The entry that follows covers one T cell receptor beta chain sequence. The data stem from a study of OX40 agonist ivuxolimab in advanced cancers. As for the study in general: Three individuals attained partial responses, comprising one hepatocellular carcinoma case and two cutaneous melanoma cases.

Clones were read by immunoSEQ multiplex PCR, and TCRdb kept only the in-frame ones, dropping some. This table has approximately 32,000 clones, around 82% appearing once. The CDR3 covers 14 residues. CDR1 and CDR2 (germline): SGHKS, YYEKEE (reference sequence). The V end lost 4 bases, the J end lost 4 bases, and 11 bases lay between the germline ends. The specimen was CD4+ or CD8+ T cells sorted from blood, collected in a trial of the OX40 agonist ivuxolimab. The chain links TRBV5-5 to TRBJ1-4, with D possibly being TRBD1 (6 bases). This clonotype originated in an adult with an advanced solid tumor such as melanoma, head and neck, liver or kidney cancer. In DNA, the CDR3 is TGTGCCAGCAGCCGGGACACCTTTAATGAAAAACTGTTTTTT. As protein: CASSRDTFNEKLFF.